The sample holds one count of the clone carrying this T cell receptor (beta chain). Its antigen is currently unknown. These data belong to a study of cytomegalovirus exposure and HLA in healthy donors. Study summary: Sequencing of about 179 million T cells in an earlier analysis found about 120 million unique TCR beta sequences.

Vbeta (60) and Jbeta (13) primers were used in the PCR. This table comes from immunoSEQ multiplex PCR, and its TCRdb copy is limited to in-frame clones, with some not included. The sample yields around 100,000 clones, 65% to 80% seen once. Broader study findings: Earlier results showed most TCR beta V segments being productive about 87% or about 30% of the time. In a later analysis, TCR beta V- and J-gene trimming showed a link to a missense DCLRE1C variant.

Trimming left V 1 base short and J 7 bases short, with 18 bases between. Germline assignment: CDR1 SGHRS and CDR2 YFSETQ. The CDR3 has 15 amino acids. This chain uses TRBV5-1 with TRBJ2-7; no definite D call. Sequencing used PBMCs. This receptor was obtained from a middle-aged woman in good health and CMV-seronegative. This CDR3 is CASSLTLNSDWEQYF. Written as DNA, the CDR3 is TGCGCCAGCAGCTTGACGCTAAACTCCGACTGGGAGCAGTACTTC.